This T cell receptor (beta chain) is from a study of T cell responses to AZD1222 COVID-19 vaccine. Points from the study as a whole: Seropositivity was recorded at baseline in only six AZD1222 recipients.

The CDR3 is 14 residues long. The trim removed 3 bases at V and 5 bases at J, leaving 4 bases unmatched. The V gene's germline CDR1 is SGHDT and CDR2 YYEEEE. As regards this clone: Its antigen is undetermined.

Measured with immunoSEQ multiplex PCR; TCRdb has only the in-frame clones, and not every one. The repertoire includes approximately 110,000 clones, around 86% of them detected once, and about 1.2% sits in the top ten. The chain has TRBV5-6 and TRBJ1-1, with 10 bases lining up with TRBD1. This specimen was peripheral blood, taken on day 0 of AZD1222 vaccination. The clonotype originates from an adult in good health. The CDR3 protein is CASSSTGGRTEAFF. The DNA of the CDR3 is TGTGCCAGCAGCTCGACAGGGGGCAGGACTGAAGCTTTCTTT.